This T cell receptor (beta chain) was retrieved from a study of T cells in localized non-small cell lung cancer. Assay used: immunoSEQ multiplex PCR; TCRdb lists only in-frame clones, some missing. The data show about 62,000 clones, 81% seen once. CDR1 and CDR2 from the germline V gene are SGDLS and YYNGEE. The CDR3 consists of 15 residues. Trimming shortened V by 0 bases and J by 0 bases, and 9 bases separated the two germline ends. This TCR was sampled from a man between 40 and 69 years old with stage II lung adenocarcinoma. The gene calls are TRBV9 and TRBJ1-2, with D unresolved. The sequences come from PBMCs, collected before any cancer treatment. CDR3 sequence (DNA): TGTGCCAGCAGCGTAGACCCAGGAGCTAACTATGGCTACACCTTC. Its translation is CASSVDPGANYGYTF.